A selection of T cell receptor beta chains follows, all from one sample in a study of CD8+CD57+ T cells in acquired aplastic anemia. TCRdb ran MiXCR on the reads and lists one entry per CDR3 protein. The sample gives about 190,000 distinct CDR3 sequences, about 53% of which show up once; about 15% is in the top ten. Material for sequencing was sorted CD4+, CD8+, or CD8+CD57+ T cells (not recorded which) from PBMCs. The receptors shown here come from a human donor in good health, serving as a control. The CDR3 runs from the conserved cysteine through the conserved F or W. A D gene is named only where the DNA matches it firmly. Where a row states a size, it is once, few, many or the class of an expanded clone; other rows omit it.

clone size: medium-sized
V gene: TRBV15
D gene: .
J gene: TRBJ2-7
CDR3 protein: CATSRLQGSYEQYF
CDR3 DNA: TGTGCCACCAGCAGACTCCAGGGTTCCTACGAGCAGTACTTC

clone size: .
V gene: TRBV3-1
D gene: .
J gene: TRBJ1-5
CDR3 protein: CASSREGGNQPQHF
CDR3 DNA: TGTGCCAGCAGTCGAGAGGGGGGCAATCAGCCCCAGCATTTT

clone size: few
V gene: TRBV24-1
D gene: .
J gene: TRBJ1-4
CDR3 protein: CATNEKLFF
CDR3 DNA: TGTGCAACTAATGAAAAACTGTTTTTT

clone size: .
V gene: TRBV7-9
D gene: TRBD2
J gene: TRBJ2-2
CDR3 protein: CASSLGLAGTNTGELFF
CDR3 DNA: TGTGCCAGCAGCTTAGGACTAGCGGGAACGAACACCGGGGAGCTGTTTTTT

clone size: many
V gene: TRBV6-5
D gene: .
J gene: TRBJ1-2
CDR3 protein: CASSYSISDSYGYTF
CDR3 DNA: TGTGCCAGCAGTTACTCGATATCCGACAGCTATGGCTACACCTTC

clone size: many
V gene: TRBV18
D gene: .
J gene: TRBJ2-7
CDR3 protein: CASSPPGRSYEQYF
CDR3 DNA: TGTGCCAGCTCACCCCCGGGCCGCTCCTACGAGCAGTACTTC

clone size: .
V gene: TRBV7-2
D gene: TRBD2
J gene: TRBJ2-3
CDR3 protein: CASSPGGTSGGAGLNTQYF
CDR3 DNA: TGTGCCAGCAGCCCAGGGGGGACTAGCGGGGGGGCGGGTCTGAATACGCAGTATTTT

clone size: .
V gene: TRBV20-1
D gene: TRBD1
J gene: TRBJ2-7
CDR3 protein: CSAQLVTGHEQYF
CDR3 DNA: TGCAGTGCCCAACTTGTGACAGGGCACGAGCAGTACTTC

clone size: many
V gene: TRBV20-1
D gene: .
J gene: TRBJ1-2
CDR3 protein: CSARGGLGGYTF
CDR3 DNA: TGCAGTGCTAGGGGGGGGCTCGGTGGCTACACCTTC

clone size: few
V gene: TRBV11-3
D gene: TRBD1
J gene: TRBJ2-7
CDR3 protein: CASSIIPGTGGGYEQYF
CDR3 DNA: TGTGCCAGCAGCATCATTCCCGGGACAGGGGGCGGCTACGAGCAGTACTTC

clone size: .
V gene: TRBV15
D gene: .
J gene: TRBJ2-3
CDR3 protein: CATSYNGASTDTQYF
CDR3 DNA: TGTGCCACCAGCTATAATGGGGCGAGCACAGATACGCAGTATTTT

clone size: many
V gene: TRBV29-1
D gene: .
J gene: TRBJ1-2
CDR3 protein: CSVGGVDGYTF
CDR3 DNA: TGCAGCGTTGGGGGGGTTGATGGCTACACCTTC

clone size: .
V gene: TRBV6-6
D gene: .
J gene: TRBJ1-2
CDR3 protein: CASSYRQRHYGYTF
CDR3 DNA: TGTGCCAGCAGTTACCGACAGCGACACTATGGCTACACCTTC

clone size: many
V gene: TRBV20-1
D gene: .
J gene: TRBJ1-1
CDR3 protein: CSASPTVNTEAFF
CDR3 DNA: TGCAGTGCTAGTCCGACAGTGAACACTGAAGCTTTCTTT

clone size: once
V gene: TRBV27
D gene: TRBD1
J gene: TRBJ2-1
CDR3 protein: CASRGGTGSHNEQFF
CDR3 DNA: TGTGCCAGCAGGGGCGGGACAGGGAGCCACAATGAGCAGTTCTTC

clone size: .
V gene: TRBV7-3
D gene: .
J gene: TRBJ1-5
CDR3 protein: CASSSARPSRDQPQHF
CDR3 DNA: TGTGCCAGCAGCTCGGCGAGACCCAGTAGAGATCAGCCCCAGCATTTT

clone size: .
V gene: TRBV12-1
D gene: .
J gene: TRBJ1-2
CDR3 protein: CASREGYGYTF
CDR3 DNA: TGTGCCAGCAGAGAAGGTTATGGCTACACCTTC

clone size: .
V gene: TRBV2
D gene: .
J gene: TRBJ2-1
CDR3 protein: CASIEGDDDNEQFF
CDR3 DNA: TGTGCCAGCATTGAGGGGGATGATGACAATGAGCAGTTCTTC

clone size: .
V gene: TRBV20-1
D gene: TRBD2
J gene: TRBJ2-2
CDR3 protein: CASGGAANTGELFF
CDR3 DNA: TGCGCTAGCGGGGGGGCAGCGAACACCGGGGAGCTGTTTTTT

clone size: many
V gene: TRBV28
D gene: .
J gene: TRBJ2-5
CDR3 protein: CASSLPPPPGASKTQYF
CDR3 DNA: TGTGCCAGCAGTTTACCGCCACCACCGGGGGCTTCAAAGACCCAGTACTTC

clone size: .
V gene: TRBV5-1
D gene: TRBD2
J gene: TRBJ2-5
CDR3 protein: CASSLGGGIGETQYF
CDR3 DNA: TGCGCCAGCAGCTTGGGGGGGGGAATCGGGGAGACCCAGTACTTC

clone size: .
V gene: TRBV24-1
D gene: TRBD1
J gene: TRBJ2-7
CDR3 protein: CATSETGTGTYEQYF
CDR3 DNA: TGTGCCACCAGTGAAACCGGGACAGGAACCTACGAGCAGTACTTC

clone size: many
V gene: TRBV20-1
D gene: .
J gene: TRBJ1-3
CDR3 protein: CSARGPGKRNTIYF
CDR3 DNA: TGCAGTGCTAGGGGCCCGGGAAAAAGAAACACCATATATTTT

clone size: .
V gene: TRBV24-1
D gene: .
J gene: TRBJ2-2
CDR3 protein: CATSDVVNTGELFF
CDR3 DNA: TGTGCCACCAGTGATGTTGTTAACACCGGGGAGCTGTTTTTT

clone size: .
V gene: TRBV7-8
D gene: TRBD1
J gene: TRBJ1-6
CDR3 protein: CASSKTGTVNSPLHF
CDR3 DNA: TGTGCCAGCAGCAAGACAGGGACAGTTAATTCACCCCTCCACTTT

clone size: many
V gene: TRBV15
D gene: .
J gene: TRBJ1-1
CDR3 protein: CATSRDQRGVSIITEAFF
CDR3 DNA: TGTGCCACCAGCAGAGATCAAAGGGGGGTTTCGATTATCACTGAAGCTTTCTTT

clone size: .
V gene: TRBV15
D gene: TRBD1
J gene: TRBJ2-7
CDR3 protein: CATSLGQGISYEQYF
CDR3 DNA: TGTGCCACCAGCCTGGGACAGGGGATTTCCTACGAGCAGTACTTC

clone size: .
V gene: TRBV24-1
D gene: .
J gene: TRBJ1-1
CDR3 protein: CATSELENTEAFF
CDR3 DNA: TGTGCCACCAGCGAGCTTGAGAACACTGAAGCTTTCTTT